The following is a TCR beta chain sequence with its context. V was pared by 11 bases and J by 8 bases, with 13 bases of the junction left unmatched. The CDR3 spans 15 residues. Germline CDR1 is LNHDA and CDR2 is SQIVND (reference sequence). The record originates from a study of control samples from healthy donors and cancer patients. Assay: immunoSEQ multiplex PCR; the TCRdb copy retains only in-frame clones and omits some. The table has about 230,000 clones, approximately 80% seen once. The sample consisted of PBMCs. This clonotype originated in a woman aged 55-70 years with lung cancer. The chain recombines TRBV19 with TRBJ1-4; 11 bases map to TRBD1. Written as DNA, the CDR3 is TGTGCCTCCGGGACAGGGGGTTTTTGGTGGGAAAAACTGTTTTTT. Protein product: CASGTGGFWWEKLFF.